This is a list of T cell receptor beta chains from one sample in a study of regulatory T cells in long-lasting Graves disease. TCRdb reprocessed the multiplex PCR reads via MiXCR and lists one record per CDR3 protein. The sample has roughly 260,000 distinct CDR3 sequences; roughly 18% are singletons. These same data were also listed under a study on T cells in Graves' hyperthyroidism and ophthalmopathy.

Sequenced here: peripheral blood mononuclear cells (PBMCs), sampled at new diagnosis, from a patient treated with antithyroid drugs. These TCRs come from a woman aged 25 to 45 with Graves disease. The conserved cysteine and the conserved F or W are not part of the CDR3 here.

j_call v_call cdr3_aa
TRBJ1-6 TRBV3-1 ASRQGVVSSPLH
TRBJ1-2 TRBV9 ASSADRADYGYT
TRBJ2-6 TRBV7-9 ASSLGSEAPGANVLT
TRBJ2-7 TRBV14 ASSQAQGHEQY
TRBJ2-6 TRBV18 ASSPQGPGANVLT
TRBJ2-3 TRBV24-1 ATSDPAGAGDTQY
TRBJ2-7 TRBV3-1 ASSYGDSSDEQY
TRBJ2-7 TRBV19 ASSIVSGGQSYEQY
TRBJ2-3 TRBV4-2 ASSQDILAETTDTQY
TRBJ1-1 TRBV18 ASSPGPSTEAF
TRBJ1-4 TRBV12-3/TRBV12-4 ASSSSRDSDYLF
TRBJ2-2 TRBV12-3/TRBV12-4 ASSSGSHTGELF
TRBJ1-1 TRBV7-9 ASSLEIRGEAF
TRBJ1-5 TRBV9 ASSVGTGNQPQH
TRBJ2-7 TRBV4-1 ASSTGTLNGEQY
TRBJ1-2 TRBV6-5 ASSYGSGVNRNYGYT
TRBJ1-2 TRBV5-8 VSAPGHTYGYT